These 25 T cell receptor beta chains came from one sample sequenced in a study of T cell responses to AZD1222 COVID-19 vaccine. TCRdb's copy holds only in-frame clones and misses some; the assay was immunoSEQ multiplex PCR. The sample includes approximately 70,000 clones, 87% of them seen just once. Sequencing used peripheral blood, obtained on day 0 of AZD1222 vaccination. Every receptor here comes from an adult in good health.

This sequence joins TRBV12-3 or TRBV12-4 and TRBJ1-5, with 8 bases aligning to TRBD1. The CDR3 runs 13 residues. The V segment lost 8 bases and the J segment 5 bases; nucleotides outside the gene matches: 5. The chain's CDR3 is CASAQTGDQPQHF. In DNA form, the CDR3 reads TGTGCCAGCGCCCAGACAGGGGATCAGCCCCAGCATTTT.

The chain employs TRBV20-1 and TRBJ1-4; tentative D call: TRBD1 (5 bases). The CDR3 contains 16 residues. Germline V gene sequence: CDR1 DFQATT, CDR2 SNEGSKA (reference sequence). V dropped 3 bases and J dropped 0 bases, with 14 bases sitting between them. The CDR3 sequence is CSASGGWDPTNEKLFF. For the CDR3, the DNA is TGCAGTGCTAGTGGGGGTTGGGATCCAACTAATGAAAAACTGTTTTTT.

The chain combines TRBV5-6 with TRBJ2-3; D is unclear. The CDR3 is made up of 13 amino acids. The V end was cut by 7 bases, the J end by 2 bases, with 11 bases between. Germline-derived CDR1 and CDR2 are SGHDT and YYEEEE. CDR3 sequence reads: CASLSLHTDTQYF. CDR3 nucleotide sequence: TGTGCCAGCCTCAGTCTACACACAGATACGCAGTATTTT.

The V gene is TRBV6-5, the J gene TRBJ2-1, with 7 bases fitting TRBD1. CDR3 length equals 15 residues. The germline CDR1 and CDR2 sequences are MNHEY and SVGAGI. V dropped 5 bases and J dropped 0; count of bases not matched to a gene: 4. The DNA of the CDR3 is TGTGCCAGCAGTACCCCAGGGGGCTCCTACAATGAGCAGTTCTTC. Translated, it gives CASSTPGGSYNEQFF.

The chain has TRBV24-1 and TRBJ2-3; D gene ambiguous. From germline, CDR1 is KGHDR and CDR2 SFDVKD. The CDR3 runs 21 residues. V lost 2 bases to trimming and J lost 0 bases, with 26 bases between them. CDR3 sequence (DNA): TGTGCCACCAGTGATTGTAGGGAAGCCGCCAACGAGAAACTTAGCACAGATACGCAGTATTTT. The encoded protein is CATSDCREAANEKLSTDTQYF.

This clone has just a few counts. The chain links TRBV28 to TRBJ2-7, with a possible D match to TRBD1 (6 bases). Germline lookup yields CDR1 MDHEN and CDR2 SYDVKM. V lost 7 bases, J lost 5 bases, and 12 bases lay in between. The CDR3 is 12 residues long. The chain's CDR3 is CASNPQGHEQYF. For the CDR3, the DNA is TGTGCCAGCAATCCACAGGGCCACGAGCAGTACTTC.

J is TRBJ1-1 and V is TRBV29-1; D remains ambiguous. Per the germline V gene, CDR1 is SQVTM and CDR2 is ANQGSEA. The CDR3 contains 12 residues. Trimming removed 4 bases at V and 4 bases at J, with 10 bases between. CDR3 sequence reads: CSVAGLGTEAFF. The CDR3 DNA is TGCAGCGTTGCGGGGTTGGGCACTGAAGCTTTCTTT. The variable domain in full, with the rest retrieved from reference TRBV29-1 and TRBJ1-1, is SAVISQKPSRDICQRGTSLTIQCQVDSQVTMMFWYRQQPGQSLTLIATANQGSEATYESGFVIDKFPISRPNLTFSTLTVSNMSPEDSSIYLCSVAGLGTEAFFGQGTRLTVV.

The genes are TRBV5-1 and TRBJ1-2, with 7 bases fitting TRBD1. V lost 5 bases to trimming and J lost 5 bases; unmatched junction nucleotides: 6. The CDR3 totals 13 residues. Looked up from germline, CDR1 is SGHRS and CDR2 is YFSETQ. CDR3 amino acids: CASSLTGVYGYTF. CDR3 DNA sequence: TGCGCCAGCAGTCTTACAGGGGTATATGGCTACACCTTC.

For the CDR3, the DNA is TGTGCTAGTGGTTTCCCGCATTTCTATGGCTACACCTTC. Amino acids: CASGFPHFYGYTF. The chain uses TRBV12-5 and TRBJ1-2; unclear D gene. V was shortened by 3 bases and J by 4 bases, with 9 bases between the two germline ends. Per the germline V gene, CDR1 is LGHNT and CDR2 is FRNRAP. This CDR3 region has 13 residues.

The chain recombines TRBV10-1 with TRBJ1-2, with 7 nucleotides matching TRBD1. This CDR3 region has 14 residues. Germline CDR1 and CDR2: WNHNN and SYGVQD (reference sequence). Germline trimming cut 6 bases from V and 3 bases from J; bases unmatched to any gene: 7. CDR3 loop: CASREQGFDYGYTF. The DNA of the CDR3 is TGCGCCAGCAGAGAACAGGGGTTCGACTATGGCTACACCTTC.

The V gene is TRBV6-6, the J gene TRBJ1-3, with unresolved D. Germline-derived CDR1 and CDR2 are MNHNY and SVGAGI (reference sequence). V was trimmed by 4 bases and J by 4 bases, leaving 11 bases between them. The CDR3 contains 14 residues. DNA for the CDR3: TGTGCCAGCAGTTTGTGGACTTCCGGAAACACCATATATTTT. It encodes CASSLWTSGNTIYF.

The chain couples TRBV7-2 to TRBJ1-3; 10 positions match TRBD1. This CDR3 comprises 15 residues. V lost 5 bases to trimming and J lost 2 bases; unmatched junction nucleotides: 3. Germline CDR1 and CDR2: SGHTA and FQGNSA. CDR3 sequence reads: CASSTGQGPGNTIYF. For the CDR3, the DNA is TGTGCCAGCAGCACGGGACAGGGGCCTGGAAACACCATATATTTT.

This rearrangement joins TRBV3-1 (or the pseudogene TRBV3-2) to TRBJ2-1, with TRBD2 as a possible D gene (5 bases). In germline, CDR1 is LGHDT, CDR2 YNNKEL (reference sequence). The CDR3 runs to 14 residues. V lost 3 bases and J lost 3, with 9 bases in between. The CDR3 region is CASSHTGIYNEQFF. CDR3 nucleotides: TGTGCCAGCAGCCATACGGGGATCTACAATGAGCAGTTCTTC.

This chain connects TRBV3-1 (or the pseudogene TRBV3-2) to TRBJ2-3, with no clear D. CDR1 is LGHDT and CDR2 is YNNKEL in the germline V gene (reference sequence). Trimming cost V 0 bases and J 6 bases, with 10 bases left between them. The CDR3 covers 14 residues. Written as DNA, the CDR3 is TGTGCCAGCAGCCAAGATCTGGCTTCGGATACGCAGTATTTT. Its translation: CASSQDLASDTQYF.

This clone occurred once. V is TRBV7-9 and J is TRBJ1-2; 7 bases map to TRBD1. Germline loops: CDR1 SEHNR, CDR2 FQNEAQ (reference sequence). CDR3 length: 13 amino acids. J was trimmed by 3 bases and V by 3 bases; bases with no gene match: 1. The CDR3, as DNA: TGTGCCAGCAGCTTTCAGGGGGACTATGGCTACACCTTC. Translation: CASSFQGDYGYTF.

The CDR3 spells CASSTEGVGYNEQFF. The CDR3 region has the DNA TGTGCCAGCAGTACCGAAGGGGTGGGCTACAATGAGCAGTTCTTC. The rearrangement joins TRBV6-5 to TRBJ2-1; D may be TRBD1 (5 bases). The CDR3 loop spans 15 amino acids. The V end was cut by 5 bases, the J end by 3 bases, with 14 bases between. Per the germline V gene, CDR1 is MNHEY and CDR2 is SVGAGI.

The chain is built from TRBV7-2 and TRBJ2-7, with D uncertain. The V and J ends lost 5 bases and 2 bases respectively, with 19 bases between them. The germline V gene has CDR1 SGHTA and CDR2 FQGNSA. The CDR3 spans 16 residues. This chain's CDR3 is CASSRGVGYPTYEQYF. Here the CDR3 DNA reads TGTGCCAGCAGCCGCGGTGTCGGTTACCCCACCTACGAGCAGTACTTC.

This chain joins TRBV2 and TRBJ1-4, with D perhaps TRBD1 (5 bases). Germline CDR1 is SNHLY and CDR2 is FYNNEI. The CDR3 loop spans 13 amino acids. V lost 3 bases and J lost 5, with 7 bases in between. CDR3 protein: CASSDWDNEKLFF. The CDR3 DNA reads TGTGCCAGCAGTGATTGGGACAATGAAAAACTGTTTTTT.

The V gene is TRBV3-1 (or the pseudogene TRBV3-2), the J gene TRBJ1-1; the D is unclear. Trimming took off 1 base at V and 0 bases at J, with 15 bases between the two ends. CDR3 length: 17 amino acids. Germline assignment: CDR1 LGHDT and CDR2 YNNKEL (reference sequence). CDR3 nucleotides: TGTGCCAGCAGCCAAGGTAGTATGGTTTGGGTGAACACTGAAGCTTTCTTT. Its protein product is CASSQGSMVWVNTEAFF.

The chain employs TRBV6-6 and TRBJ1-5, with D unclear. Trimming cost V 6 bases and J 5 bases, with 17 bases left between them. The V gene's germline CDR1 is MNHNY and CDR2 SVGAGI (reference sequence). CDR3 size: 15 residues. The CDR3 DNA is TGTGCCAGCAGCCCCTCGGGAAGGGAGGATCAGCCCCAGCATTTT. Protein: CASSPSGREDQPQHF.

The rearrangement links TRBV11-2 to TRBJ2-2; 9 bases are a match to TRBD1. The CDR3 has 15 residues. V shed 5 bases, J shed 1 base, and the junction held 2 bases outside the gene matches. Germline CDR1 SGHAT, CDR2 FQNNGV. The CDR3 protein is CASSAGQGNTGELFF. Written as DNA, the CDR3 is TGTGCCAGCAGCGCGGGACAGGGGAACACCGGGGAGCTGTTTTTT.

The rearrangement uses TRBV2 and TRBJ1-2; the match to TRBD1 covers 7 bases. The trim removed 6 bases at V and 7 bases at J, leaving 8 bases unmatched. This CDR3 has 13 amino acids. The germline V gene has CDR1 SNHLY and CDR2 FYNNEI. This CDR3 reads CASRRDRDSGYTF. Here the CDR3 DNA reads TGTGCCAGCAGGCGCGACAGGGACTCTGGCTACACCTTC. Combining the CDR3 with reference TRBV2 and TRBJ1-2 gives the whole variable domain EPEVTQTPSHQVTQMGQEVILRCVPISNHLYFYWYRQILGQKVEFLVSFYNNEISEKSEIFDDQFSVERPDGSNFTLKIRSTKLEDSAMYFCASRRDRDSGYTFGSGTRLTVV.

In nucleotides, the CDR3 is TGTGCCAGCAGACCCGGGACAGGGGTCCTTTCCGAGCAGTACTTC. This codes for CASRPGTGVLSEQYF. J is TRBJ2-7 and V is TRBV6-5; 10 nucleotides line up with TRBD1. The ends lost 6 bases at V and 6 bases at J; junction bases unmatched: 11. This CDR3 is built from 15 residues. Germline V lookup: CDR1 MNHEY, CDR2 SVGAGI.

The J gene is TRBJ2-7, the V gene TRBV9, with D uncertain. The CDR3 totals 14 residues. Germline lookup yields CDR1 SGDLS and CDR2 YYNGEE. V was pared by 4 bases and J by 7 bases, with 18 bases between. DNA of the CDR3: TGTGCCAGCAGCCAGGCGGCTCCTCCTAGGGAGCAGTACTTC. Translation gives CASSQAAPPREQYF.

The chain has TRBV25-1 and TRBJ1-1, with 7 positions matching TRBD1. From germline, CDR1 is MGHDK and CDR2 SYGVNS. The ends lost 3 bases at V and 10 bases at J; junction bases unmatched: 14. This CDR3 is built from 15 residues. As DNA, the CDR3 is TGTGCCAGCAGTGATCTCTATGACAGGGTCGCCGCAGCTTTCTTT. This gives the protein CASSDLYDRVAAAFF.